A single sample is the source of the 23 T cell receptor beta chains below, sequenced in a study of cytomegalovirus exposure and HLA in healthy donors. A multiplex PCR was run with 60 Vbeta primers and 13 Jbeta primers. Using immunoSEQ multiplex PCR, the repertoire was profiled, and TCRdb retains in-frame clones only, with some absent. Among about 120,000 clones listed, roughly 80% were seen once. The material sequenced was PBMCs. The source is a female donor in good health and CMV-seropositive.

This clone was detected only once. The V and J genes are TRBV5-4 and TRBJ2-7; D is possibly TRBD2 (5 bases). Between the trimmed V and J ends, which lost 2 bases and 1 base, there was a span of 7 bases. Germline-derived CDR1 and CDR2 are SGHNT and YYREEE (reference sequence). The CDR3 is 13 residues long. The CDR3 DNA is TGTGCCAGCAGCTTTTCGGGGTCCTACGAGCAGTACTTC. It is translated as CASSFSGSYEQYF.

The chain recombines TRBV2 with TRBJ2-3, with 9 positions matching TRBD2. V shed 8 bases, J shed 3 bases, and the junction held 12 bases outside the gene matches. Germline-derived CDR1 and CDR2 are SNHLY and FYNNEI. The length of the CDR3 is 16 residues. In nucleotides, the CDR3 is TGTGCCAGCCTGCCGACTAGCGGATTCAGAACAGATACGCAGTATTTT. Its translation: CASLPTSGFRTDTQYF.

V gene TRBV28 combines with J gene TRBJ2-5; 7 nucleotides agree with TRBD2. CDR1 MDHEN and CDR2 SYDVKM come from the germline V gene. This CDR3 is 15 amino acids long. Unmatched junction bases numbered 9, after V lost 5 bases and J lost 3 bases. Here the CDR3 reads CASSPRGEGEETQYF. CDR3 sequence (DNA): TGTGCCAGCAGTCCCCGGGGGGAAGGGGAAGAGACCCAGTACTTC.

This rearrangement joins TRBV5-1 to TRBJ2-7; 12 bases are shared with TRBD1. V dropped 0 bases and J dropped 3; count of bases not matched to a gene: 4. The CDR3 is made up of 16 amino acids. CDR1 is SGHRS and CDR2 is YFSETQ in the germline V gene. The CDR3 region is CASSLEGQGANYEQYF. In nucleotides, the CDR3 is TGCGCCAGCAGCTTGGAGGGACAGGGGGCGAACTACGAGCAGTACTTC.

This clone was detected once. The chain employs TRBV5-4 and TRBJ2-2; 8 nucleotides align to TRBD1. The V gene end was trimmed by 4 bases and the J gene end by 1 base; junction bases not matched to a gene: 12. Germline-derived CDR1 and CDR2 are SGHNT and YYREEE (reference sequence). CDR3 length: 18 amino acids. The CDR3 DNA follows: TGTGCCAGCAGCCGTGGGCGGCAGGGGGCCGTGAACACCGGGGAGCTGTTTTTT. This gives the protein CASSRGRQGAVNTGELFF.

About this clone: The junction departs from germline at one end; a sequencing error may be responsible. This chain joins TRBV6-1 and TRBJ2-7; possibly TRBD1 for D (5 bases). Looked up from germline, CDR1 is MNHNS and CDR2 is SASEGT. The CDR3 extends over 16 amino acids. CDR3 protein: CASREGPWTDNYEQYF. The CDR3 DNA reads as TGTGCCAGCAGGGAAGGGCCCTGGACGGACAACTACGAGCAGTACTTC.

V is TRBV2 and J is TRBJ1-1, with a weak D call TRBD1 (6 bases). Trimming shortened V by 6 bases and J by 8 bases, and 7 bases separated the two germline ends. CDR1 and CDR2 (germline): SNHLY, FYNNEI. The CDR3 sequence is 10 residues long. The CDR3 reads CASRDREAFF. CDR3 in DNA: TGTGCCAGCAGGGACAGAGAAGCTTTCTTT.

The CDR3 loop reads CASRPFVGANAFF. The CDR3 nucleotides read TGCGCCAGCAGACCTTTTGTGGGCGCGAACGCTTTCTTT. The genes are TRBV5-1 and TRBJ1-1; D is unresolved. Germline-derived CDR1 and CDR2 are SGHRS and YFSETQ. The V end lost 5 bases, the J end lost 11 bases, and 19 bases lay between the germline ends. The CDR3 length is 13 residues. The entire variable domain, with the rest obtained from reference TRBV5-1 and TRBJ1-1, is as follows: KAGVTQTPRYLIKTRGQQVTLSCSPISGHRSVSWYQQTPGQGLQFLFEYFSETQRNKGNFPGRFSGRQFSNSRSEMNVSTLELGDSALYLCASRPFVGANAFFGQGTRLTVV.

In its sample, this clone was seen a few times. This chain uses TRBV4-1 with TRBJ1-5; D is ambiguous. The CDR3 has 16 amino acids. Trimming pared 4 bases from V and 6 bases from J, leaving 19 bases between. Germline V gene data show CDR1 as MGHRA and CDR2 as YSYEKL. CDR3 region: CASSPGLGGAGQPQHF. DNA of the CDR3: TGCGCCAGCAGCCCTGGGTTAGGTGGAGCGGGTCAGCCCCAGCATTTT.

The CDR3 DNA is TGTGCCAGCAGTACCCCGGGACAGGGGACGGGGACGCAGTATTTT. This gives the protein CASSTPGQGTGTQYF. The V gene is TRBV27, the J gene TRBJ2-3; 10 bases are a match to TRBD1. CDR1 and CDR2 (germline): MNHEY, SMNVEV (reference sequence). J was trimmed by 9 bases and V by 5 bases; bases with no gene match: 11. The CDR3 length is 15 residues.

There are a few counts of this clone. V gene TRBV6-4 combines with J gene TRBJ2-3; weak D call: TRBD1 (7 bases). Germline CDR1 MRHNA, CDR2 SNTAGT. This CDR3 region has 15 residues. Trimming took 3 bases from V and 6 from J, leaving 16 bases between them. The CDR3 nucleotides read TGTGCCAGCAGTGAAGGTTCAGGGGGGATGGATACGCAGTATTTT. This codes for CASSEGSGGMDTQYF.

The chain uses TRBV18 and TRBJ2-5; no definite D call. Germline V gene sequence: CDR1 KGHSH, CDR2 LQKENI. The CDR3 consists of 14 residues. The V end lost 0 bases, the J end lost 5 bases, and 10 bases lay between the germline ends. The DNA of the CDR3 is TGTGCCAGCTCACCACCGGCTGCAACGGAGACCCAGTACTTC. Its protein is CASSPPAATETQYF.

The gene calls are TRBV30 and TRBJ2-4, with TRBD2 matching 8 bases. The CDR3 covers 10 residues. Germline CDR1 and CDR2: GTSNPN and SVGIG (reference sequence). CDR3 nucleotides: TGTGGTAGCGGGGATAGCATTCAGTACTTC. Its translation is CGSGDSIQYF.

A single count supports this clone. The genes are TRBV6-4 and TRBJ1-2, with D unclear. CDR3 length: 12 residues. CDR1 is MRHNA and CDR2 is SNTAGT in the germline V gene. Deletions cut 2 bases from V and 7 bases from J, with 8 bases between. The CDR3 loop is CASSDTGFGYTF. The CDR3 nucleotides read TGTGCCAGCAGTGACACGGGGTTTGGCTACACCTTC.

The chain couples TRBV7-8 to TRBJ2-5, with 7 bases fitting TRBD2. The V segment lost 1 base and the J segment 1 base; nucleotides outside the gene matches: 9. CDR1 is SGHVS and CDR2 is FQNEAQ in the germline V gene. The CDR3 consists of 17 residues. The CDR3 reads CASSLDSSGDRQETQYF. DNA for the CDR3: TGTGCCAGCAGCTTAGACTCCAGCGGGGACCGCCAAGAGACCCAGTACTTC.

J is TRBJ1-1 and V is TRBV30; 8 nucleotides match TRBD1. With V trimmed by 5 bases and J by 10 bases, 3 bases remained unmatched. Germline V gene sequence: CDR1 GTSNPN, CDR2 SVGIG (reference sequence). This CDR3 comprises 10 residues. CDR3 sequence: CAWDRGLAFF. CDR3 DNA: TGTGCCTGGGACAGGGGTTTAGCTTTCTTT.

The V call is TRBV30, the J call TRBJ1-6, with D perhaps TRBD1 (5 bases). This CDR3 has 14 amino acids. In germline, CDR1 is GTSNPN, CDR2 SVGIG (reference sequence). The ends were cut back, 4 bases at V and 14 bases at J, with 21 bases in the middle. The chain's CDR3 is CAWTSGLGFIALHF. CDR3 in DNA: TGTGCCTGGACCTCGGGACTGGGTTTTATAGCCCTCCACTTT.

The rearrangement uses TRBV29-1 and TRBJ1-2; no clear D. Trimming shortened V by 7 bases and J by 3 bases, and 15 bases separated the two germline ends. The CDR3 contains 13 residues. Germline V gives CDR1 SQVTM, CDR2 ANQGSEA. CDR3 residues: CSAASGVDYGYTF. Here the CDR3 DNA reads TGCAGCGCCGCTTCCGGGGTAGACTATGGCTACACCTTC.

The chain uses TRBV10-3 and TRBJ2-1; 7 bases map to TRBD1. Looked up from germline, CDR1 is ENHRY and CDR2 is SYGVKD. This CDR3 spans 15 amino acids. V lost 7 bases, J lost 0 bases, and 6 bases stayed unmatched. The CDR3 reads CAINLGQSSYNEQFF. The CDR3 nucleotides read TGTGCCATCAACCTGGGACAGAGCTCCTACAATGAGCAGTTCTTC.

The rearrangement links TRBV30 to TRBJ1-1, with no clear D. From germline, CDR1 is GTSNPN and CDR2 SVGIG (reference sequence). This CDR3 comprises 12 residues. V was trimmed by 3 bases and J by 11 bases, leaving 16 bases between them. CDR3 protein: CAWSSLGSSAFF. CDR3 nucleotides: TGTGCCTGGAGCTCACTGGGCAGCTCGGCTTTCTTT.

This clone was counted a few times. The chain employs TRBV5-4 and TRBJ1-1; possible D gene TRBD1, 5 bases. This CDR3 comprises 14 residues. Trimming left V 1 base short and J 0 bases short, with 7 bases between. CDR1 and CDR2 from the germline V gene are SGHNT and YYREEE (reference sequence). The CDR3 reads CASSLLDMNTEAFF. CDR3 sequence (DNA): TGTGCCAGCAGCTTGCTGGACATGAACACTGAAGCTTTCTTT.

This clone was found a few times. The chain combines TRBV11-3 with TRBJ2-2; TRBD1 matches 8 bases. CDR3 size: 16 residues. Germline V CDR1 and CDR2: SGHNT, YENEEA. Unmatched junction bases numbered 10, after V lost 5 bases and J lost 5 bases. The CDR3 bases are TGTGCCAGCAGCCACGACAGGGGCCCAGGGACCGGGGAGCTGTTTTTT. Protein: CASSHDRGPGTGELFF.

The rearrangement joins TRBV27 to TRBJ2-5, with 8 bases aligning to TRBD1. This CDR3 is built from 13 residues. V dropped 5 bases and J dropped 7; count of bases not matched to a gene: 6. Germline V gene sequence: CDR1 MNHEY, CDR2 SMNVEV (reference sequence). The CDR3 sequence is CASSRPGTGTQYF. In nucleotides, the CDR3 is TGTGCCAGCAGTCGCCCGGGGACAGGGACCCAGTACTTC.